This T cell receptor beta chain was observed in a study of cytomegalovirus exposure and HLA in healthy donors. The CDR3 has 14 residues. The germline V gene encodes CDR1 LNHDA and CDR2 SQIVND (reference sequence). Trimming took 1 base from V and 5 from J, leaving 9 bases between them. Profiling relied on immunoSEQ multiplex PCR, and the TCRdb table lists in-frame clones only, not all of them. The sample consists of over 150,000 clones, roughly 84% of them appearing once. The chain joins TRBV19 to TRBJ2-1, with D perhaps TRBD1 (5 bases). The specimen was PBMCs. This TCR derives from a human donor in good health. The CDR3 DNA is TGTGCCAGTAGTATAGTCCTGACAGACAATGAGCAGTTCTTC. Protein: CASSIVLTDNEQFF. Full variable domain (remainder filled in from reference TRBV19 and TRBJ2-1): DGGITQSPKYLFRKEGQNVTLSCEQNLNHDAMYWYRQDPGQGLRLIYYSQIVNDFQKGDIAEGYSVSREKKESFPLTVTSAQKNPTAFYLCASSIVLTDNEQFFGPGTRLTVL.